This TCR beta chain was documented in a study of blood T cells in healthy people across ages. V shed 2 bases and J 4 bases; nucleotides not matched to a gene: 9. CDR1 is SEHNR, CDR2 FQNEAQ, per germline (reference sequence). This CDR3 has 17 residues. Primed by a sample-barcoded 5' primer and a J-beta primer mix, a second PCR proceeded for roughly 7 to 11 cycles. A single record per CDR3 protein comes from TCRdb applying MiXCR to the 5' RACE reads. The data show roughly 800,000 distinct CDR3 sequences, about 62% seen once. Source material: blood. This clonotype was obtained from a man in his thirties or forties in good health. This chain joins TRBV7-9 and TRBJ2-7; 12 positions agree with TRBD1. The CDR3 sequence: CASSLTPPGQGAYEQYF. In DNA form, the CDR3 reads TGTGCCAGCAGCTTAACCCCACCGGGACAGGGGGCATACGAGCAGTACTTC.